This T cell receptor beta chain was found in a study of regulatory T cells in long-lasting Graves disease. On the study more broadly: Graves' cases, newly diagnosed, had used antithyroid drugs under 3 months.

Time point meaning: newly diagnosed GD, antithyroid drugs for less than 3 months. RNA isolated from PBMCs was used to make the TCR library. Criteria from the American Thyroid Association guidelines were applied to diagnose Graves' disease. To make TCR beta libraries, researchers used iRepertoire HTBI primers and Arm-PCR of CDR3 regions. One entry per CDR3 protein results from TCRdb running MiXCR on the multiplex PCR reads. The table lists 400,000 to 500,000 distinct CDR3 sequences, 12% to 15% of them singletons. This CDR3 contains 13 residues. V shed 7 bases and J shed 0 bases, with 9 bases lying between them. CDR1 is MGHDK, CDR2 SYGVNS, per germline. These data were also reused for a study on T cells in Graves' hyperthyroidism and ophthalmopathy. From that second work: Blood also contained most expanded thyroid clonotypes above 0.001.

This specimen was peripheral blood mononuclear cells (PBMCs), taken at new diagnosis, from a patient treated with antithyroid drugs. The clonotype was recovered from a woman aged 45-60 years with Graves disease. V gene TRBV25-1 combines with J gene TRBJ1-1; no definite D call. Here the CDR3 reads CASTAFMNTEAFF. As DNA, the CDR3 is TGTGCCAGCACTGCCTTTATGAACACTGAAGCTTTCTTT.